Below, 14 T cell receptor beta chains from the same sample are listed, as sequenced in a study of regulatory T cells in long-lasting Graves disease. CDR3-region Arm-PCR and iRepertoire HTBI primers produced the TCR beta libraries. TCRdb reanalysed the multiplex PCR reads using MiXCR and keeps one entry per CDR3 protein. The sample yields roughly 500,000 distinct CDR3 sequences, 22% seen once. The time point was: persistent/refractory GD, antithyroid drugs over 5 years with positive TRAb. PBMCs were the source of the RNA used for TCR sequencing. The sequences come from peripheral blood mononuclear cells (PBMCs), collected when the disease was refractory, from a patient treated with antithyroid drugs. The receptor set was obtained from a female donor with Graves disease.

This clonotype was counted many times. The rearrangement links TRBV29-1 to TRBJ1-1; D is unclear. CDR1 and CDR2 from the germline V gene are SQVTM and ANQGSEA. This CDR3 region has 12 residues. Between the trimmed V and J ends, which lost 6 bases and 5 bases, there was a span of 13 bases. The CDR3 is CSVRALGTEAFF. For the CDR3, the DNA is TGCAGCGTGCGGGCCCTAGGGACTGAAGCTTTCTTT.

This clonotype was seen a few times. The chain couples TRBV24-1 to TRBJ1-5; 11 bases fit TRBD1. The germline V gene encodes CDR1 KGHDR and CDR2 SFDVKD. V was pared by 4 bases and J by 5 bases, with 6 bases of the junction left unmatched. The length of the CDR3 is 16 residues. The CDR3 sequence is CATSDGGQGADQPQHF. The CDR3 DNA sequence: TGTGCCACCAGTGACGGAGGACAGGGGGCGGATCAGCCCCAGCATTTT.

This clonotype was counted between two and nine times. The CDR3 here is CASSVDEGGPWNEQFF. The CDR3 region has the DNA TGTGCCAGCAGCGTAGATGAGGGAGGGCCTTGGAATGAGCAGTTCTTC. This sequence joins TRBV9 and TRBJ2-1; 7 positions agree with TRBD2. Per the germline V gene, CDR1 is SGDLS and CDR2 is YYNGEE. With 0 bases clipped from V and 7 bases from J, the junction kept 10 bases outside the gene matches. The CDR3 length is 16 residues. The variable domain in full, completed from reference TRBV9 and TRBJ2-1, reads DSGVTQTPKHLITATGQRVTLRCSPRSGDLSVYWYQQSLDQGLQFLIQYYNGEERAKGNILERFSAQQFPDLHSELNLSSLELGDSALYFCASSVDEGGPWNEQFFGPGTRLTVL.

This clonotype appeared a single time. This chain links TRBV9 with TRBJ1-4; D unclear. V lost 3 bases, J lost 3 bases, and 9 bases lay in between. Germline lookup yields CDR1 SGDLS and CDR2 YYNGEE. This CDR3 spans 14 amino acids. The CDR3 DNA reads TGTGCCAGCAGCGATTCGGGTTCTAATGAAAAACTGTTTTTT. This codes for CASSDSGSNEKLFF.

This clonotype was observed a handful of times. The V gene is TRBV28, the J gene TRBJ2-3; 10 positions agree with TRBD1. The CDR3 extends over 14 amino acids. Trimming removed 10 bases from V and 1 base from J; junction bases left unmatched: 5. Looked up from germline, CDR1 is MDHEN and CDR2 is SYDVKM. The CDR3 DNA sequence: TGTGCCATCGGACAGGGGGACGGCACAGATACGCAGTATTTT. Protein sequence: CAIGQGDGTDTQYF.

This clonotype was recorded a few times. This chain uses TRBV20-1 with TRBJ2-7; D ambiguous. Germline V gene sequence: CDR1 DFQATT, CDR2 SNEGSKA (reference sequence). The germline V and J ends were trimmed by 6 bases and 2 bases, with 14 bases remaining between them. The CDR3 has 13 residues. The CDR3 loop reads CSAIGRTTYEQYF. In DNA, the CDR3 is TGCAGTGCAATTGGACGGACCACCTACGAGCAGTACTTC.

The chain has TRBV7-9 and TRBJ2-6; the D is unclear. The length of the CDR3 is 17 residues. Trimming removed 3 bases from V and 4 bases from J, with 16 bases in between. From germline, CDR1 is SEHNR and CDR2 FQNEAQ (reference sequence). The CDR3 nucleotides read TGTGCCAGCAGCTTTCCCCGTCACTTGGAGGGGGCCAACGTCCTGACTTTC. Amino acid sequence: CASSFPRHLEGANVLTF.

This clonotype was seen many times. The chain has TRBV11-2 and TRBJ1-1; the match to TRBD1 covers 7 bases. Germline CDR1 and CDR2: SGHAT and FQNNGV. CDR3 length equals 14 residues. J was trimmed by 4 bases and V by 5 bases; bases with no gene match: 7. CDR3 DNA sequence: TGTGCCAGCAGCCGACAGGGCGGAAGCACTGAAGCTTTCTTT. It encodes CASSRQGGSTEAFF.

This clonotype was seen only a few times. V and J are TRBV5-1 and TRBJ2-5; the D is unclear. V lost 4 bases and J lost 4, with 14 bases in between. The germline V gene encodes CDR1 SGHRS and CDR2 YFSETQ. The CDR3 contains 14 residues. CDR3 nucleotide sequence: TGCGCCAGCAGCCCCTCGATGGCCGCAGAGACCCAGTACTTC. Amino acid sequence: CASSPSMAAETQYF.

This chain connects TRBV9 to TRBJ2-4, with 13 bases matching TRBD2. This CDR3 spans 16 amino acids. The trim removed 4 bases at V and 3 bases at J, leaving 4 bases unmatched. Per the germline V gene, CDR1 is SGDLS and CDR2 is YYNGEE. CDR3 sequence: CASSPLAGGDKNIQYF. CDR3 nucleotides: TGTGCCAGCAGCCCACTAGCGGGGGGGGACAAAAACATTCAGTACTTC.

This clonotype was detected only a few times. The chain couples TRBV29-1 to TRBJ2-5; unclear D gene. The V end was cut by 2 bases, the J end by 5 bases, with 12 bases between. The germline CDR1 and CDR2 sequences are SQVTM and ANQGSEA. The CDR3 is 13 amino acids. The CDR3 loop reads CSVESGFEETQYF. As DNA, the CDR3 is TGCAGCGTTGAATCCGGGTTCGAGGAGACCCAGTACTTC. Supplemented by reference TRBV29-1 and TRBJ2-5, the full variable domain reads SAVISQKPSRDICQRGTSLTIQCQVDSQVTMMFWYRQQPGQSLTLIATANQGSEATYESGFVIDKFPISRPNLTFSTLTVSNMSPEDSSIYLCSVESGFEETQYFGPGTRLLVL.

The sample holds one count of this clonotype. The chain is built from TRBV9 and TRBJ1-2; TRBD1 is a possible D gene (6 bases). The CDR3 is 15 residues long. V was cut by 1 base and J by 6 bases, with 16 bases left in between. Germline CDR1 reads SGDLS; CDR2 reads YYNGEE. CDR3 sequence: CASSVLGQGGDGYTF. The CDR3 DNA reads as TGTGCCAGCAGCGTATTGGGCCAAGGGGGGGATGGCTACACCTTC.

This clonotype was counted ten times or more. The CDR3 loop reads CASSHGRSNQPQHF. The DNA for the CDR3 is TGTGCCAGCAGCCACGGACGGAGCAATCAGCCCCAGCATTTT. This chain joins TRBV3-1 and TRBJ1-5; D is ambiguous. Germline V gene sequence: CDR1 LGHDT, CDR2 YNNKEL (reference sequence). V was clipped by 3 bases and J by 1 base, with 7 bases between them. The CDR3 loop spans 14 amino acids. Variable domain in full (rest from reference TRBV3-1 and TRBJ1-5): DTAVSQTPKYLVTQMGNDKSIKCEQNLGHDTMYWYKQDSKKFLKIMFSYNNKELIINETVPNRFSPKSPDKAHLNLHINSLELGDSAVYFCASSHGRSNQPQHFGDGTRLSIL.

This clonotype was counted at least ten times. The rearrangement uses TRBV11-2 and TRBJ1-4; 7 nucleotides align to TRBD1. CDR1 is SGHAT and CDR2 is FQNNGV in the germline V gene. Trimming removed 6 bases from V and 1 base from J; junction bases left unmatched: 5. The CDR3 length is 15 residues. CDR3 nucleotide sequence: TGTGCCAGCAGTTTCCACAGGGGAACTAATGAAAAACTGTTTTTT. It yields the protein CASSFHRGTNEKLFF. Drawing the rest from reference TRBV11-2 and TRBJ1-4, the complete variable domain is EAGVAQSPRYKIIEKRQSVAFWCNPISGHATLYWYQQILGQGPKLLIQFQNNGVVDDSQLPKDRFSAERLKGVDSTLKIQPAKLEDSAVYLCASSFHRGTNEKLFFGSGTQLSVL.